This TCR beta chain was profiled in a study of blood T cells in healthy people across ages. This clonotype was found a few times. Using a J-beta primer mix together with a sample-barcoded 5' primer, a second PCR was run for about 7 to 12 cycles. A template-switch adaptor containing 12 random nucleotides labeled each cDNA molecule. TCRdb recomputed calls from the 5' RACE reads with MiXCR, one row per CDR3 protein. The sample records about 1.6 million distinct CDR3 sequences, 30% to 40% being singletons. V was clipped by 9 bases and J by 2 bases, with 15 bases between them. Per germline, CDR1 SGHKS and CDR2 YYEKEE (reference sequence). The CDR3 is 15 amino acids.

The TCR was taken from a woman aged 25 to 39 in good health. The sequencing input was blood. The V and J genes are TRBV5-5 and TRBJ2-6; possible D gene TRBD2, 6 bases. CDR3 DNA: TGTGCCACAGACAGTGGGAGGACTGGGGCCAACGTCCTGACTTTC. Its translation: CATDSGRTGANVLTF.